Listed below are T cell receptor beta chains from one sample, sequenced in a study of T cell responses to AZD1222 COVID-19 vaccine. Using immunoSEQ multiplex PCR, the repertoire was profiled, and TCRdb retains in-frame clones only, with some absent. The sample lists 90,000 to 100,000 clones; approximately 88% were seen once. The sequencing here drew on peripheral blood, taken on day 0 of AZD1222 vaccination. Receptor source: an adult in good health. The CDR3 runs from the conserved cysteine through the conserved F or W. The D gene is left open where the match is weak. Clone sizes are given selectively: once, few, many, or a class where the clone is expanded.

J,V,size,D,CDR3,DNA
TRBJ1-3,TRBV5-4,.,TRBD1,CASSKVPGQGTPGNTIYF,TGTGCCAGCAGCAAGGTCCCGGGACAGGGGACGCCTGGAAACACCATATATTTT
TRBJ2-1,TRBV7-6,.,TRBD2,CASSFNVAGGSYNEQFF,TGTGCCAGCAGCTTCAACGTAGCGGGAGGGTCATACAATGAGCAGTTCTTC
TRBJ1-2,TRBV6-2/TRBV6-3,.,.,CASSYGTYGYTF,TGTGCCAGCAGTTACGGAACCTATGGCTACACCTTC
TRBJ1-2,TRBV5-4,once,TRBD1,CASSLGLRTGGDNYGYTF,TGTGCCAGCAGCTTGGGGTTGCGGACAGGGGGTGACAACTATGGCTACACCTTC
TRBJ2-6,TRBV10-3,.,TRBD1,CAISELQGANSGANVLTF,TGTGCCATCAGTGAGTTACAGGGGGCGAACTCTGGGGCCAACGTCCTGACTTTC
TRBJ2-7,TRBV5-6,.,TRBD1,CASSLDRGYEQYF,TGTGCCAGCAGCCTTGACAGGGGCTACGAGCAGTACTTC
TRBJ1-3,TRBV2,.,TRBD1,CASHGGQGSSGNTIYF,TGTGCCAGCCACGGGGGACAGGGGAGCTCTGGAAACACCATATATTTT
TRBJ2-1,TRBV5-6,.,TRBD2,CASSLGLAGVYEQFF,TGTGCCAGCAGCTTGGGACTAGCGGGAGTCTATGAGCAGTTCTTC
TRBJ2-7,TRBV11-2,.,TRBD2,CASSYTSGTYEQYF,TGTGCCAGCAGCTATACTAGCGGGACCTACGAGCAGTACTTC
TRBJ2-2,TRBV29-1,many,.,CSVGQAGELFF,TGCAGCGTTGGACAGGCCGGGGAGCTGTTTTTT
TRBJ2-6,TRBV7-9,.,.,CASSFGLSGANVLTF,TGTGCCAGCAGCTTCGGCCTCTCTGGGGCCAACGTCCTGACTTTC
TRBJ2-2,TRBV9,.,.,CASSVQGITGELFF,TGTGCCAGCAGCGTACAGGGAATCACCGGGGAGCTGTTTTTT
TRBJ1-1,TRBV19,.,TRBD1,CASTLGGGQKVKAFF,TGTGCCAGTACCCTCGGGGGGGGACAGAAAGTGAAGGCTTTCTTT
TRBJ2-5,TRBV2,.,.,CASSELVETQYF,TGTGCCAGCAGTGAGCTCGTGGAGACCCAGTACTTC
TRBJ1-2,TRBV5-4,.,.,CASSTSQGNYGYTF,TGTGCCAGCAGCACGAGCCAGGGTAACTATGGCTACACCTTC
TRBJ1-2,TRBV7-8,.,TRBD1,CASSLTIRFGTGNYGYTF,TGTGCCAGCAGCTTAACGATAAGGTTCGGGACAGGAAATTATGGCTACACCTTC
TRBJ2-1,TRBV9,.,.,CASSVAGDTYNEQFF,TGTGCCAGCAGCGTAGCGGGAGACACCTACAATGAGCAGTTCTTC
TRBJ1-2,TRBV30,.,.,CAWSKVGVYYGYTF,TGTGCCTGGAGTAAGGTCGGGGTTTACTATGGCTACACCTTC
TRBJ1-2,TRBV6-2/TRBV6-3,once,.,CASSYSGPYGYTF,TGTGCCAGCAGTTACTCAGGCCCCTATGGCTACACCTTC
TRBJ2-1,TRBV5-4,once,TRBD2,CASSLGLAGVNEQFF,TGTGCCAGCAGTTTGGGACTAGCGGGAGTCAATGAGCAGTTCTTC
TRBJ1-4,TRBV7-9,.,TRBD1,CASSPGQGAEKLFF,TGTGCCAGCAGCCCTGGACAGGGGGCTGAAAAACTGTTTTTT
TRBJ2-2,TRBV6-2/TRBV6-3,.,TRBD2,CASSYQTGLAGRTGELFF,TGTGCCAGCAGTTACCAGACGGGACTAGCGGGAAGAACCGGGGAGCTGTTTTTT
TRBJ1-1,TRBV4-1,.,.,CASSQVVNTEAFF,TGCGCCAGCAGCCAAGTAGTGAACACTGAAGCTTTCTTT
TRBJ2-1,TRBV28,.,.,CASSLYTGLKFF,TGTGCCAGCAGTTTATACACGGGATTAAAGTTCTTC
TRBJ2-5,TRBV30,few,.,CAWSQGVDLETQYF,TGTGCCTGGAGTCAGGGTGTAGATTTAGAGACCCAGTACTTC
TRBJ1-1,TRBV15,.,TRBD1,CATSRPGQGVSWAFF,TGTGCCACCAGCAGACCGGGACAGGGGGTTTCTTGGGCTTTCTTT
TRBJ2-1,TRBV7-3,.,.,CASSLGVATYNEQFF,TGTGCCAGCAGCTTAGGGGTAGCGACCTACAATGAGCAGTTCTTC
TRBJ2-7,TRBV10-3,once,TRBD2,CAISDAPKAGGPFDEQYF,TGTGCCATCAGTGACGCACCCAAAGCGGGAGGGCCATTCGACGAGCAGTACTTC
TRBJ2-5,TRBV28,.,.,CASSLEFRGQETQYF,TGTGCCAGCAGTTTGGAGTTCAGGGGCCAAGAGACCCAGTACTTC
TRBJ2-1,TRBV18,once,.,CASSPPFLGFVNEQFF,TGTGCCAGCTCACCACCCTTCCTAGGGTTCGTCAATGAGCAGTTCTTC
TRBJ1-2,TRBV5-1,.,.,CASSQGVNYGYTF,TGCGCCAGCAGCCAGGGAGTTAACTATGGCTACACCTTC
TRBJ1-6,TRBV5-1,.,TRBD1,CASSLGTGGVSPLHF,TGCGCCAGCAGCTTGGGGACAGGGGGCGTTTCACCCCTCCACTTT
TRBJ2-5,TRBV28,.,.,CASSFTGLQETQYF,TGTGCCAGCAGTTTTACAGGGCTCCAAGAGACCCAGTACTTC
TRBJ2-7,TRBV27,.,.,CASSLSPYYEQYF,TGTGCCAGCAGTTTATCGCCTTACTACGAGCAGTACTTC
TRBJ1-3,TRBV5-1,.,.,CASSLAEGGGNTIYF,TGCGCCAGCAGCTTGGCCGAAGGGGGTGGAAACACCATATATTTT
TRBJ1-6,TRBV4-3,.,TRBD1,CASRRSGTGDNSPLHF,TGCGCCAGCAGGCGATCCGGGACAGGGGATAATTCACCCCTCCACTTT
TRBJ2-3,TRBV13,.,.,CASSSELTDTQYF,TGTGCCAGCAGCTCCGAGCTCACAGATACGCAGTATTTT
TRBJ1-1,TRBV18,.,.,CASSPLAGMNTEAFF,TGTGCCAGCTCACCACTCGCAGGGATGAACACTGAAGCTTTCTTT
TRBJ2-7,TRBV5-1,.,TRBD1,CASSLEQGAYEQYF,TGCGCCAGCAGCTTGGAACAGGGGGCTTACGAGCAGTACTTC
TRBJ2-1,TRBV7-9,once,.,CASSLKGTTYNEQFF,TGTGCCAGCAGCTTAAAGGGAACGACCTACAATGAGCAGTTCTTC
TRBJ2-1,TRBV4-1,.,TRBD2,CASSQALAGWTSGQYNEQFF,TGCGCCAGCAGCCAAGCCCTAGCGGGGTGGACTAGCGGGCAATACAATGAGCAGTTCTTC
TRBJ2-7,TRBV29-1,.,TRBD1,CSGTGGEGQYF,TGCAGCGGAACAGGGGGAGAGGGGCAGTACTTC
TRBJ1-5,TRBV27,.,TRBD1,CASSDRGLSNQPQHF,TGTGCCAGCAGTGACAGGGGGCTAAGCAATCAGCCCCAGCATTTT
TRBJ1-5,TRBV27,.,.,CASSLSPSNQPQHF,TGTGCCAGCAGTTTATCTCCTAGCAATCAGCCCCAGCATTTT
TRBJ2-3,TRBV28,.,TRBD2,CASSSLAGPSTDTQYF,TGTGCCAGCAGTTCCCTAGCGGGCCCTAGCACAGATACGCAGTATTTT
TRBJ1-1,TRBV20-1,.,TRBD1,CSASRLQGARNTEAFF,TGCAGTGCTAGTCGTCTACAGGGGGCCAGAAACACTGAAGCTTTCTTT
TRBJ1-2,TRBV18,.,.,CASSLTEGVGYTF,TGTGCCAGCTCATTGACAGAAGGGGTTGGCTACACCTTC
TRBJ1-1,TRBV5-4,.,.,CASTLQGQTEAFF,TGTGCCAGCACCCTCCAGGGGCAAACTGAAGCTTTCTTT
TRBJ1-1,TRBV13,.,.,CASSFILRGNTEAFF,TGTGCCAGCAGCTTTATTCTCAGGGGGAACACTGAAGCTTTCTTT
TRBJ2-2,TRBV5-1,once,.,CASSLGPGTGELFF,TGCGCCAGCAGCTTGGGCCCTGGCACCGGGGAGCTGTTTTTT
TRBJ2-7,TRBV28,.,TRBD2,CASRRLARTYYEQYF,TGTGCCAGCAGAAGACTAGCCAGAACCTACTACGAGCAGTACTTC
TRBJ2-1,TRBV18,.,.,CASSPDRYNEQFF,TGTGCCAGCTCACCAGACAGATACAATGAGCAGTTCTTC